The clone carrying this T cell receptor beta chain was picked up a small number of times. The data originate from a study of preoperative IRX-2 immunotherapy in early breast cancer. Described treatment: preoperative locoregional IRX-2 cytokine immunotherapy. Sequenced by immunoSEQ multiplex PCR; TCRdb stores in-frame clones only, minus some. The sample holds approximately 11,000 clones, around 75% seen once. The CDR3 is made up of 15 amino acids. Losses at the gene ends were 4 bases for V and 0 bases for J; bases not matched to a gene: 6. Germline V CDR1 and CDR2: MNHGY, SAAAGT. The source material was lymph node tissue, sampled before IRX-2 immunotherapy. The gene calls are TRBV6-8 and TRBJ2-7; 7 positions agree with TRBD1. The source of this sequence is a human donor with breast cancer. CDR3 bases: TGTGCCAGCAGTTTTCCGGGACAGAGCTCCTACGAGCAGTACTTC. This gives the protein CASSFPGQSSYEQYF.